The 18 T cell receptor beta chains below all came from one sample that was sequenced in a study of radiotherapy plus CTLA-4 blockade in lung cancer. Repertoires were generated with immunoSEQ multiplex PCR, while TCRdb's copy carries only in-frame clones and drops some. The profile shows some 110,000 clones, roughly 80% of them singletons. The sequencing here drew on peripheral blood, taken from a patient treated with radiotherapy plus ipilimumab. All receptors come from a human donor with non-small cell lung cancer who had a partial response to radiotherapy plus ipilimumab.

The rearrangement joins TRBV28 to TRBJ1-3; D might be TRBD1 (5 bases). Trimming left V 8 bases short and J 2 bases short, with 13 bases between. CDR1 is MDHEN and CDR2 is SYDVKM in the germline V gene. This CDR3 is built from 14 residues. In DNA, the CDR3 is TGTGCCAGCTCCTGGGGCAGAACTGGAAACACCATATATTTT. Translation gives CASSWGRTGNTIYF.

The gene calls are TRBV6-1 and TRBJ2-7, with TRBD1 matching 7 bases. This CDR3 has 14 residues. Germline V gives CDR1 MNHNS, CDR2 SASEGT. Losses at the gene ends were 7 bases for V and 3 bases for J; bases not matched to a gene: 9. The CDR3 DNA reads TGTGCCAGCACCCCCAGAGGGGACAGCTACGAGCAGTACTTC. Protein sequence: CASTPRGDSYEQYF.

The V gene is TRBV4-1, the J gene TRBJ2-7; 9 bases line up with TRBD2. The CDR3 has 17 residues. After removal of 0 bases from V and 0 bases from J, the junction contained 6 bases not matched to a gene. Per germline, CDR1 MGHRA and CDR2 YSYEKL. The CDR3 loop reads CASSQDLSREGSYEQYF. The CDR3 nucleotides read TGCGCCAGCAGCCAAGATCTTTCGCGGGAGGGCTCCTACGAGCAGTACTTC.

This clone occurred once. The CDR3 sequence: CASSTGGIGQFF. The CDR3 coding sequence is TGTGCCAGCAGTACGGGCGGGATAGGGCAGTTCTTC. The rearrangement links TRBV6-5 to TRBJ2-1, with D tentatively TRBD2 (6 bases). CDR1 MNHEY and CDR2 SVGAGI come from the germline V gene. The V end was cut by 5 bases, the J end by 12 bases, with 14 bases between. The length of the CDR3 is 12 residues.

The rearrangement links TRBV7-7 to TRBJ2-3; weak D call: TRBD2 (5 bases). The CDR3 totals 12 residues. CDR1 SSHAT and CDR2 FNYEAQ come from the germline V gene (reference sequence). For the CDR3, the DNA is TGTGCGGTGAAGGGAGGCACAGATACGCAGTATTTT. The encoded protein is CAVKGGTDTQYF.

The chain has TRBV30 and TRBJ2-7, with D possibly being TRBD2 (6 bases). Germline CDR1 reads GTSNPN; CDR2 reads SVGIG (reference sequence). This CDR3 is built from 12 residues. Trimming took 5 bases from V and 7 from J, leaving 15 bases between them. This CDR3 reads CAWQLKGGEQYF. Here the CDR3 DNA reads TGTGCCTGGCAATTAAAGGGAGGAGAGCAGTACTTC.

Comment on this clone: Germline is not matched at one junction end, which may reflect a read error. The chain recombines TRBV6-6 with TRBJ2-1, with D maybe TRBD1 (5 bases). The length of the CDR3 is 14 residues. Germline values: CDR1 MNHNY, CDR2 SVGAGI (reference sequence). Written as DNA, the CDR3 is TGTGCCAGCAGACCGTCAACAGGAAGCAATGAGCAGCTCTTC. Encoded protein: CASRPSTGSNEQLF.

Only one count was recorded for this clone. The CDR3: CASRKSDSYEQYV. As DNA, the CDR3 is TGTGCCAGCAGGAAATCGGACTCCTACGAGCAGTACGTC. V and J are TRBV28 and TRBJ2-7; the D is unclear. Germline V gene data show CDR1 as MDHEN and CDR2 as SYDVKM. Trimming took off 6 bases at V and 0 bases at J, with 9 bases between the two ends. The CDR3 runs to 13 residues.

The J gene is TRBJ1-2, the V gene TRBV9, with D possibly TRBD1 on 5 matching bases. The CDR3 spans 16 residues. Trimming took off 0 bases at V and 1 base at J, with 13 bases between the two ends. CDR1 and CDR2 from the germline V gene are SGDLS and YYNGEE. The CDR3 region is CASSVVPYRINYGYTF. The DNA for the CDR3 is TGTGCCAGCAGCGTAGTTCCCTACAGGATTAACTATGGCTACACCTTC.

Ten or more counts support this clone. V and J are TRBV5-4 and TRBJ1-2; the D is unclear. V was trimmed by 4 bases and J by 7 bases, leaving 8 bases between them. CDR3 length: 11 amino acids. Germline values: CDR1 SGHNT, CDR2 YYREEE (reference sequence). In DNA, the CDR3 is TGTGCCAGCAGCCGGTTCTCTGGCTACACCTTC. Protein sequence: CASSRFSGYTF.

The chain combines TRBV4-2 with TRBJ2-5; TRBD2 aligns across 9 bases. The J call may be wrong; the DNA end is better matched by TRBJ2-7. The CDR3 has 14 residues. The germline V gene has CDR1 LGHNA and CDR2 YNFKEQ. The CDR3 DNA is TGTGCCAGCAGGGGTAGCGGGAGTACTGACGAGCAGTACTTC. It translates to CASRGSGSTDEQYF.

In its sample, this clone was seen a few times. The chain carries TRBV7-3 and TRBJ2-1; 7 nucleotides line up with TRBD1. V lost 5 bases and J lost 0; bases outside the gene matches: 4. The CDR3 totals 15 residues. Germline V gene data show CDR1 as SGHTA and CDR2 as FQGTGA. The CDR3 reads CASSHDRVSYNEQFF. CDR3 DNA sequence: TGTGCCAGCAGCCATGACAGGGTCTCCTACAATGAGCAGTTCTTC.

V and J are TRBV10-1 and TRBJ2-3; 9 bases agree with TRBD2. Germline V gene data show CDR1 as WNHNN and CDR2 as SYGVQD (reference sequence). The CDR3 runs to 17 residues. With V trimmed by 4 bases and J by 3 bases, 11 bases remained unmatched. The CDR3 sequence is CASSVGHGAGGTDTQYF. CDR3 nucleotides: TGCGCCAGCAGTGTAGGCCACGGAGCGGGAGGAACAGATACGCAGTATTTT.

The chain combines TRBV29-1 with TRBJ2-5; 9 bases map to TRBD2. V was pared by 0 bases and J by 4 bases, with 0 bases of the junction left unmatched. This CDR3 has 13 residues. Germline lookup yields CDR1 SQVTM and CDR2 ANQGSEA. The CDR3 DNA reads TGCAGCGTTGAAGAACTAGCGGGAGAGACCCAGTACTTC. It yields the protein CSVEELAGETQYF.

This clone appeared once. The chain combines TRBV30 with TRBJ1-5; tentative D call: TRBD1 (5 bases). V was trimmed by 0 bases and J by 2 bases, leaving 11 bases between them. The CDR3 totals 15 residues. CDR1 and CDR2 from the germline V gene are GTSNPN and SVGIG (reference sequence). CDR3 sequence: CAWSVSGLGNQPQHF. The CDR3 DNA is TGTGCCTGGAGTGTATCAGGGCTCGGCAATCAGCCCCAGCATTTT.

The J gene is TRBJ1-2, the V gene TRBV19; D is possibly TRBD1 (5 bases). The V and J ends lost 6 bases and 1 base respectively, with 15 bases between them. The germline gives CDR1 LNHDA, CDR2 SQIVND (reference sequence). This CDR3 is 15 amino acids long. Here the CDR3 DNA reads TGTGCCAGTAGACGGCGGGACGTAGATAACTATGGCTACACCTTC. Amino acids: CASRRRDVDNYGYTF.

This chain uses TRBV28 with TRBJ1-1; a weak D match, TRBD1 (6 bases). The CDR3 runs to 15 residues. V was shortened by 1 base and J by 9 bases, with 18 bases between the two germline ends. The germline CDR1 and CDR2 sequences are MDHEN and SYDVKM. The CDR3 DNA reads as TGTGCCAGCAGTTTATCCCGACGACAGGTGGGGAAAGCTTTCTTT. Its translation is CASSLSRRQVGKAFF.

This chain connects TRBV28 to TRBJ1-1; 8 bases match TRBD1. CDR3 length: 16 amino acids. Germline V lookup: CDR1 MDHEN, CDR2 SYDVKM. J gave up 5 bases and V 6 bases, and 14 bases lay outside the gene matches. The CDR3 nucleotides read TGTGCCAGCAGCGGCGTGTGGCAGGGGGCGCATACTGAAGCTTTCTTT. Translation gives CASSGVWQGAHTEAFF.